These T cell receptor beta chains were read from a single sample in a study of blood T cell repertoires in COVID-19. Using immunoSEQ multiplex PCR, the repertoire was profiled, and TCRdb retains in-frame clones only, with some absent. The sample lists about 55,000 clones, 90% occurring once. Sequencing input: peripheral blood. The receptor source for this set is a man in his forties with acute or convalescent COVID-19. Each CDR3 is given with its conserved first and last residue. The order of the fields is V gene, J gene, D gene, clone size, CDR3 DNA, CDR3 protein. D genes are given only for firm matches. The size entry is marked missing in some rows and otherwise reads once, few, many or a size class.

v_gene: TRBV11-3
j_gene: TRBJ2-7
d_gene: TRBD2
abundance: NA
CDR3nt: TGTGCCAGCAGCTTACCAACTAGCGGGAGGGGTTACGAGCAGTACTTC
CDR3aa: CASSLPTSGRGYEQYF

v_gene: TRBV4-3
j_gene: TRBJ2-7
d_gene: NA
abundance: NA
CDR3nt: TGCGCCAGCAGCCAAGAGGCGACAGGCTACGAGCAGTACTTC
CDR3aa: CASSQEATGYEQYF

v_gene: TRBV5-1
j_gene: TRBJ2-3
d_gene: NA
abundance: NA
CDR3nt: TGCGCCAGCAGCCGCGCGGGATTATTGACAGATACGCAGTATTTT
CDR3aa: CASSRAGLLTDTQYF

v_gene: TRBV19
j_gene: TRBJ1-1
d_gene: TRBD1
abundance: NA
CDR3nt: TGTGCCAGTATCTCCGGGACAGGGTCCACTGAAGCTTTCTTT
CDR3aa: CASISGTGSTEAFF

v_gene: TRBV19
j_gene: TRBJ2-3
d_gene: TRBD2
abundance: NA
CDR3nt: TGTGCCAGTAGTTTAGCGGGAGGGCCCGCAGATACGCAGTATTTT
CDR3aa: CASSLAGGPADTQYF

v_gene: TRBV7-9
j_gene: TRBJ2-1
d_gene: NA
abundance: NA
CDR3nt: TGTGCCAGCAGCCTCCAGGTGGCTGAGCAGTTCTTC
CDR3aa: CASSLQVAEQFF

v_gene: TRBV3-1/TRBV3-2
j_gene: TRBJ2-5
d_gene: NA
abundance: once
CDR3nt: TGTGCCAGCAGCCAATTCCTAGCCCAAGAGACCCAGTACTTC
CDR3aa: CASSQFLAQETQYF

v_gene: TRBV28
j_gene: TRBJ1-4
d_gene: TRBD1
abundance: NA
CDR3nt: TGTGCCAGCAGCGGTACTTACAGGGGGCGAAATGAAAAACTGTTTTTT
CDR3aa: CASSGTYRGRNEKLFF

v_gene: TRBV9
j_gene: TRBJ2-1
d_gene: NA
abundance: NA
CDR3nt: TGTGCCAGCAGCCCCCGCATGGGGAGGATGAACAATGAGCAGTTCTTC
CDR3aa: CASSPRMGRMNNEQFF

v_gene: TRBV5-6
j_gene: TRBJ1-4
d_gene: NA
abundance: few
CDR3nt: TGTGCCAGCAGCTCCCGTGGGGGGGGAGTAGAAAAACTGTTTTTT
CDR3aa: CASSSRGGGVEKLFF

v_gene: TRBV15
j_gene: TRBJ2-4
d_gene: TRBD1
abundance: NA
CDR3nt: TGTGCCACCAGCAGAGAACAGGGGGCGCAAAACATTCAGTACTTC
CDR3aa: CATSREQGAQNIQYF

v_gene: TRBV2
j_gene: TRBJ2-2
d_gene: TRBD2
abundance: NA
CDR3nt: TGTGCCAGCAGTGGGGGTTGGGGTAGCGGGAGATCGGTCACCGGGGAGCTGTTTTTT
CDR3aa: CASSGGWGSGRSVTGELFF

v_gene: TRBV7-7
j_gene: TRBJ2-5
d_gene: NA
abundance: NA
CDR3nt: TGTGCCAGCAGCCCAGCCGGGAACAGCCAAGAGACCCAGTACTTC
CDR3aa: CASSPAGNSQETQYF

v_gene: TRBV18
j_gene: TRBJ1-2
d_gene: NA
abundance: NA
CDR3nt: TGTGCCAGCTCACCAGGGGCCAGCAGGGACTATGGCTACACCTTC
CDR3aa: CASSPGASRDYGYTF

v_gene: TRBV5-1
j_gene: TRBJ2-7
d_gene: NA
abundance: NA
CDR3nt: TGCGCCAGCAGGCGGGGTTACGAGCAGTACTTC
CDR3aa: CASRRGYEQYF

v_gene: TRBV5-1
j_gene: TRBJ1-1
d_gene: NA
abundance: NA
CDR3nt: TGCGCCAGCAGCTGGAGCCCGGCTGGGTCTGAAGCTTTCTTT
CDR3aa: CASSWSPAGSEAFF

v_gene: TRBV27
j_gene: TRBJ2-7
d_gene: TRBD2
abundance: NA
CDR3nt: TGTGCCCGGCGCGGAGCTAGCGGGACGGGGGAGCAGTACTTC
CDR3aa: CARRGASGTGEQYF

v_gene: TRBV25-1
j_gene: TRBJ2-1
d_gene: TRBD2
abundance: NA
CDR3nt: TGTGCCAGCAGTGAGACTAGCGGGAGGGCCAATGAGCAGTTCTTC
CDR3aa: CASSETSGRANEQFF

v_gene: TRBV5-1
j_gene: TRBJ2-7
d_gene: NA
abundance: NA
CDR3nt: TGCGCCAGCAGCTTGGAGGGGGAGGGCCTTCGCGAGCAGTACTTC
CDR3aa: CASSLEGEGLREQYF

v_gene: TRBV10-2
j_gene: TRBJ2-3
d_gene: NA
abundance: NA
CDR3nt: TGCGCCACCCAGGGACTTGATAGCACAGATACGCAGTATTTT
CDR3aa: CATQGLDSTDTQYF

v_gene: TRBV21-1
j_gene: TRBJ1-2
d_gene: NA
abundance: NA
CDR3nt: TGTGCCAGCAGCCCCCAAGGGAACAGGGACAGTGGCTACACCTTC
CDR3aa: CASSPQGNRDSGYTF

v_gene: TRBV9
j_gene: TRBJ1-3
d_gene: NA
abundance: NA
CDR3nt: TGTGCCAGCAGCGTAGGGGCCCGGGGAAGAGGAAACACCATATATTTT
CDR3aa: CASSVGARGRGNTIYF

v_gene: TRBV7-9
j_gene: TRBJ2-1
d_gene: TRBD2
abundance: NA
CDR3nt: TGTGCCAGCAGCTTACCGGGGGGTCGTAAGGATGAGCAGTTCTTC
CDR3aa: CASSLPGGRKDEQFF

v_gene: TRBV27
j_gene: TRBJ2-3
d_gene: TRBD1
abundance: NA
CDR3nt: TGTGCCAGCTCCCGGGACAGGGACACAGATACGCAGTATTTT
CDR3aa: CASSRDRDTDTQYF

v_gene: TRBV6-5
j_gene: TRBJ1-4
d_gene: TRBD1
abundance: NA
CDR3nt: TGTGCCAGCAGTTATACCTCAGGGGGCAAACTGTTTTTT
CDR3aa: CASSYTSGGKLFF

v_gene: TRBV24-1
j_gene: TRBJ2-1
d_gene: TRBD2
abundance: few
CDR3nt: TGTGCCACCAGTGACTCAACTAGCGACAATGAGCAGTTCTTC
CDR3aa: CATSDSTSDNEQFF

v_gene: TRBV7-6
j_gene: TRBJ1-2
d_gene: TRBD1
abundance: NA
CDR3nt: TGTGCCAGCAGCCCGGGACAGCACTCGAACTATGGCTACACCTTC
CDR3aa: CASSPGQHSNYGYTF

v_gene: TRBV20-1
j_gene: TRBJ2-5
d_gene: TRBD2
abundance: few
CDR3nt: TGCAGTGCTAGTAGAACTAGCGGAGAGACCCAGTACTTC
CDR3aa: CSASRTSGETQYF

v_gene: TRBV14
j_gene: TRBJ1-6
d_gene: TRBD1
abundance: NA
CDR3nt: TGTGCCAGCAGCCAACACAGGGGGGATTCACCCCTCCACTTT
CDR3aa: CASSQHRGDSPLHF

v_gene: TRBV7-2
j_gene: TRBJ2-1
d_gene: NA
abundance: NA
CDR3nt: TGTGCCAGCACATTTCCCCGGAGGAATGAGCAGTTCTTC
CDR3aa: CASTFPRRNEQFF

v_gene: TRBV29-1
j_gene: TRBJ1-1
d_gene: TRBD1
abundance: NA
CDR3nt: TGCAGCGACCCGACAGGGGATAACACTGAAGCTTTCTTT
CDR3aa: CSDPTGDNTEAFF

v_gene: TRBV13
j_gene: TRBJ1-3
d_gene: NA
abundance: NA
CDR3nt: TGTGCCAGCAGTTTTTCTCTCTGGGACACCGGTGGAAACACCATATATTTT
CDR3aa: CASSFSLWDTGGNTIYF

v_gene: TRBV7-2
j_gene: TRBJ2-5
d_gene: NA
abundance: NA
CDR3nt: TGTGCCAGCAGCTTAAGTCGCGTTGGGACCCAGTACTTC
CDR3aa: CASSLSRVGTQYF

v_gene: TRBV6-2/TRBV6-3
j_gene: TRBJ1-4
d_gene: NA
abundance: NA
CDR3nt: TGTGCCAGCAGTTACGGTGCGGGGGCATCAGGTGAAAAACTGTTTTTT
CDR3aa: CASSYGAGASGEKLFF

v_gene: TRBV7-2
j_gene: TRBJ1-4
d_gene: NA
abundance: NA
CDR3nt: TGTGCCAGCAGCCCGGGATTTAAGCTTGAAAAACTGTTTTTT
CDR3aa: CASSPGFKLEKLFF

v_gene: TRBV7-8
j_gene: TRBJ2-7
d_gene: TRBD2
abundance: NA
CDR3nt: TGTGCCAGCAGCCCCGGGACTATTTACGAGCAGTACTTC
CDR3aa: CASSPGTIYEQYF

v_gene: TRBV6-5
j_gene: TRBJ1-1
d_gene: NA
abundance: NA
CDR3nt: TGTGCCAGCAGTTCTGAGGTCTTACCGAACACTGAAGCTTTCTTT
CDR3aa: CASSSEVLPNTEAFF

v_gene: TRBV5-1
j_gene: TRBJ1-2
d_gene: NA
abundance: NA
CDR3nt: TGCGCCAGCAGCACCAGGGCCAACCCCCCTAACTATGGCTACACCTTC
CDR3aa: CASSTRANPPNYGYTF

v_gene: TRBV7-2
j_gene: TRBJ2-3
d_gene: NA
abundance: once
CDR3nt: TGTGCGTCAGGTGCGGGCCCTGGGACAGATACGCAGTATTTT
CDR3aa: CASGAGPGTDTQYF

v_gene: TRBV24-1
j_gene: TRBJ2-1
d_gene: TRBD1
abundance: NA
CDR3nt: TGTGCCACCAGTGATACAACCGGGACAGGCTACAATGAGCAGTTCTTC
CDR3aa: CATSDTTGTGYNEQFF

v_gene: TRBV4-2
j_gene: TRBJ1-2
d_gene: TRBD1
abundance: NA
CDR3nt: TGTGCCAGCAGCCCAAAACAGGGGGCTGGAGGCTACACCTTC
CDR3aa: CASSPKQGAGGYTF

v_gene: TRBV7-9
j_gene: TRBJ2-7
d_gene: NA
abundance: NA
CDR3nt: TGTGCCAGCAGCTTGTCAGGGGCCTACGAGCAGTACTTC
CDR3aa: CASSLSGAYEQYF

v_gene: TRBV18
j_gene: TRBJ2-1
d_gene: TRBD2
abundance: NA
CDR3nt: TGTGCCAGCTCAGAACTAGCGGGGACATACAATGAGCAGTTCTTC
CDR3aa: CASSELAGTYNEQFF

v_gene: TRBV5-6
j_gene: TRBJ1-3
d_gene: TRBD1
abundance: NA
CDR3nt: TGTGCCAGCAGTTCCACAGGGGAGGGAAACACCATATATTTT
CDR3aa: CASSSTGEGNTIYF

v_gene: TRBV6-5
j_gene: TRBJ1-5
d_gene: TRBD1
abundance: NA
CDR3nt: TGTGCCAGCAGAAAAGGTCAGGGGGCATATCAGCCCCAGCATTTT
CDR3aa: CASRKGQGAYQPQHF

v_gene: TRBV9
j_gene: TRBJ2-7
d_gene: TRBD2
abundance: NA
CDR3nt: TGTGCCAGCAGCGTAGGTTTAGGGCTAGCGGGAGGGCCAAAATACGAGCAGTACTTC
CDR3aa: CASSVGLGLAGGPKYEQYF

v_gene: TRBV6-6
j_gene: TRBJ2-1
d_gene: TRBD1
abundance: NA
CDR3nt: TGTGCCAGCAGTCAACGCCCGTCCGGGACAGGGCACAATGAGCAGTTCTTC
CDR3aa: CASSQRPSGTGHNEQFF

v_gene: TRBV6-6
j_gene: TRBJ1-6
d_gene: NA
abundance: once
CDR3nt: TGTGCCAGCGACTACAGCCTAGATTCACCCCTCCACTTT
CDR3aa: CASDYSLDSPLHF

v_gene: TRBV12-3/TRBV12-4
j_gene: TRBJ2-7
d_gene: TRBD2
abundance: NA
CDR3nt: TGTGCCAGCAGTTGGGCGGGAGGCTACGAGCAGTACTTC
CDR3aa: CASSWAGGYEQYF

v_gene: TRBV27
j_gene: TRBJ2-5
d_gene: TRBD1
abundance: NA
CDR3nt: TGTGCCAGCCGACGACAGGGGAATCAAGAGACCCAGTACTTC
CDR3aa: CASRRQGNQETQYF

v_gene: TRBV5-6
j_gene: TRBJ1-6
d_gene: NA
abundance: NA
CDR3nt: TGTGCCAGCAGCTTGGTGAGCTCCTATAATTCACCCCTCCACTTT
CDR3aa: CASSLVSSYNSPLHF

v_gene: TRBV12-3/TRBV12-4
j_gene: TRBJ2-1
d_gene: TRBD2
abundance: NA
CDR3nt: TGTGCCAGCAGTCTTGGGACTAGGGGGCAGTTCTTC
CDR3aa: CASSLGTRGQFF

v_gene: TRBV3-1/TRBV3-2
j_gene: TRBJ2-2
d_gene: TRBD2
abundance: NA
CDR3nt: TGTGCCAGCAGCCCACTAGCGGGAGACACCGGGGAGCTGTTTTTT
CDR3aa: CASSPLAGDTGELFF

v_gene: TRBV5-5
j_gene: TRBJ1-1
d_gene: NA
abundance: NA
CDR3nt: TGTGCCAGCAGCCCCCATGGACAGCCTAACGCTGAAGCTTTCTTT
CDR3aa: CASSPHGQPNAEAFF

v_gene: TRBV7-2
j_gene: TRBJ2-1
d_gene: NA
abundance: NA
CDR3nt: TGTGCCAGCAGCTTCACGGAACTAGGCTACAATGAGCAGTTCTTC
CDR3aa: CASSFTELGYNEQFF